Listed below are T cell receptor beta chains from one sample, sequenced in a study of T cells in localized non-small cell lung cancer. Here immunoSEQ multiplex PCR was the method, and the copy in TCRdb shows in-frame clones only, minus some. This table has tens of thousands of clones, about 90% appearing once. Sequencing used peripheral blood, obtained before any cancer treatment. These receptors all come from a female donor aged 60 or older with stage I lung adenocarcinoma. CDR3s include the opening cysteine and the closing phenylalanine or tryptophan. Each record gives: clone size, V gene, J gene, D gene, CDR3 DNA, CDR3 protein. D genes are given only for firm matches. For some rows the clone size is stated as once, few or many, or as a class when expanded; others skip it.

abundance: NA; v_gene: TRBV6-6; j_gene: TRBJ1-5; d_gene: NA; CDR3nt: TGTGCCAGCAGTTACTCCGGCGGTAGCAATCAGCCCCAGCATTTT; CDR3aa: CASSYSGGSNQPQHF
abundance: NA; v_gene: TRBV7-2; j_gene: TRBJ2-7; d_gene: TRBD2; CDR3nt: TGTGCCAGCAGCAATCGGGGAGGGCTAGCGCGCTACGAGCAGTACTTC; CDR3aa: CASSNRGGLARYEQYF
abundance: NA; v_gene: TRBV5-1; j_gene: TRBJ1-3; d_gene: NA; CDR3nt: TGCGCCAGCAGCTTGGACGGGAACTCTGGAAACACCATATATTTT; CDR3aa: CASSLDGNSGNTIYF
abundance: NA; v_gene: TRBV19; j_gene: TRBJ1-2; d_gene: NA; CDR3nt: TGTGCCACCAGTGTAAGGGCGTCTTCTATACACCCTTATGGCTACACCTTC; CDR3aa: CATSVRASSIHPYGYTF
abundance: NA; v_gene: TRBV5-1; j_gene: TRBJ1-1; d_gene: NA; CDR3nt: TGCGCCAGCAGCCCGCAAGGGGGGAACACTGAAGCTTTCTTT; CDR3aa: CASSPQGGNTEAFF
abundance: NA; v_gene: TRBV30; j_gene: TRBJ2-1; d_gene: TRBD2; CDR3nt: TGTGCCTGGAGTGTACCCGGGGGGACCGGTGAGCAGTTCTTC; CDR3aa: CAWSVPGGTGEQFF
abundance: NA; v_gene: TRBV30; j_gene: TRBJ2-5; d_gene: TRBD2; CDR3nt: TGTGCCTGGAGTGTGACTAGCGGGGGGGCGAAGACCCAGTACTTC; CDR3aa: CAWSVTSGGAKTQYF
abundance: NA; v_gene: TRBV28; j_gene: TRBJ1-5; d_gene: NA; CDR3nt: TGTGCCAGCAGTTTGAGTCCCGACGCGGGGGGCGGCAATCAGCCCCAGCATTTT; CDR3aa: CASSLSPDAGGGNQPQHF
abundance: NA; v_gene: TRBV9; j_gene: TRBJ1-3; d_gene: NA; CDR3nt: TGTGCCAGTTCACTTGGAAACACCATATATTTT; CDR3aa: CASSLGNTIYF
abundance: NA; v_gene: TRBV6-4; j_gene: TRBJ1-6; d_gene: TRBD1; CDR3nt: TGTGCCAGCAGTGACCGATCGGGACAGGGAATCTATAATTCACCCCTCCACTTT; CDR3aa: CASSDRSGQGIYNSPLHF
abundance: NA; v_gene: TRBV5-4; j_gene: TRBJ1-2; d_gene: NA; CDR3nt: TGTGCCAGCAGCCCGGACAGTCACTATGGCTACACCTTC; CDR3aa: CASSPDSHYGYTF
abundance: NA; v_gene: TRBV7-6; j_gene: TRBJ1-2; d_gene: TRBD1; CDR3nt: TGTGCCAGCAGCTCGGGACAGGGCTACTATGGCTACACCTTC; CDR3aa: CASSSGQGYYGYTF
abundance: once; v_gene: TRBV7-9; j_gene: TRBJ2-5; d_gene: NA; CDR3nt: TGTGCCAGCAGCTTAGCCGGGATTTCGGAGACCCAGTACTTC; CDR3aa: CASSLAGISETQYF
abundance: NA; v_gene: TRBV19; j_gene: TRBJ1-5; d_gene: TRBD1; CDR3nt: TGTGCCAGTAGTATAGGGACAGGTCCTTATCAGCCCCAGCATTTT; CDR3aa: CASSIGTGPYQPQHF
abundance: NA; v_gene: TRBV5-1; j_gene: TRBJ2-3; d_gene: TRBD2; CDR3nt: TGCGCCAGCAGCTTGGCGTCTAGCGGGGGGGCATCCGATACGCAGTATTTT; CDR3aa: CASSLASSGGASDTQYF
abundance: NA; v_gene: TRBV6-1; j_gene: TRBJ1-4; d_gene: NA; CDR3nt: TGTGCCAGCAGTGAAGCTACGAGGCTGACTAATGAAAAACTGTTTTTT; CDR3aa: CASSEATRLTNEKLFF
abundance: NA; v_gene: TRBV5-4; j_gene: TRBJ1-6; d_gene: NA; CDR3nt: TGTGCCAGCAGCTTGGTTGGGCAGGGTGGGGGGACACCCCTCCACTTT; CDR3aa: CASSLVGQGGGTPLHF
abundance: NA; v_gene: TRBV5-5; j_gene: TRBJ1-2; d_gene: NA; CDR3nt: TGTGCCAGCAGCTTGGGATTATCGGATGGCTACACCTTC; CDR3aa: CASSLGLSDGYTF
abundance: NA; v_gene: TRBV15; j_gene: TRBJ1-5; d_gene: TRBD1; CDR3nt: TGTGCCACCAGCAGAGATGGGACAGGGAACCTACAGCCCCAGCATTTT; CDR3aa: CATSRDGTGNLQPQHF
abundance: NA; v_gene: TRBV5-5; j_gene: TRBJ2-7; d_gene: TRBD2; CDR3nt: TGTGCCAGCAGCTTGGCCCGAGCGGGGGGCTCCTACGAGCAGTACTTC; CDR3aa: CASSLARAGGSYEQYF
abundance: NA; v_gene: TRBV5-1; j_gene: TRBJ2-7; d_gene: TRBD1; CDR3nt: TGCGCCAGCAGCTTGTGGGGACAGGGCACTTCCTACGAGCAGTACTTC; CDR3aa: CASSLWGQGTSYEQYF
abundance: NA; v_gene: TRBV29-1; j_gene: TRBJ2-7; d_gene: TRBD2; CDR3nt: TGCAGCGTCACGACTGCGAGCGGGGGTTACGAGCAGTACTTC; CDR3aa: CSVTTASGGYEQYF
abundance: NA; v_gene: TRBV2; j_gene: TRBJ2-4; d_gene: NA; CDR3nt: TGTGCCAGCAGTCCCGCCGGGGGATTAAGGGGCATTCAGTACTTC; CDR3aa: CASSPAGGLRGIQYF
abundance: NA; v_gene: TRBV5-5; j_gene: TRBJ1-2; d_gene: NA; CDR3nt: TGTGCCAGCAGCTTGGGAGGTAACTATGGCTACACCTTC; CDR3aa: CASSLGGNYGYTF
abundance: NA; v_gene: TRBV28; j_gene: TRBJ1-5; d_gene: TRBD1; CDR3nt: TGTGCCAGCAGAACAGGGGGCAGGGCTTATAGCAATCAGCCCCAGCATTTT; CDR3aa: CASRTGGRAYSNQPQHF
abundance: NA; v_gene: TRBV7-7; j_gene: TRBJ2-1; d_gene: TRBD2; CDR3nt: TGTGCTAGCAGCCGCGGACTAGCAGGCAATGAGCAGTTCTTC; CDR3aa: CASSRGLAGNEQFF
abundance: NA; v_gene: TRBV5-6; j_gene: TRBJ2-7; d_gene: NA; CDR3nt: TGTGCCAGCAGCTTGGGCGGCTACGAGCAGTACTTC; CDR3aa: CASSLGGYEQYF
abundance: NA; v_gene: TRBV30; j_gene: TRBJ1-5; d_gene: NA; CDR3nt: TGTGCCTGGACAGGGCCCAATCAGCCCCAGCATTTT; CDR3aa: CAWTGPNQPQHF
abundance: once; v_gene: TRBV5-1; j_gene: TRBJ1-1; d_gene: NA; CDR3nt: TGCGCCAGCAGCTTACTAACAGGACAGAAGAACACTGAAGCTTTCTTT; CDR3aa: CASSLLTGQKNTEAFF
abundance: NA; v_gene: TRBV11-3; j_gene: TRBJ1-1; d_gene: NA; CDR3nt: TGTGCCAGCAGCTTAGTCTGGGGGCTCACTGAAGCTTTCTTT; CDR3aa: CASSLVWGLTEAFF
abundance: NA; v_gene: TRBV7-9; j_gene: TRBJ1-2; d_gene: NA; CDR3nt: TGTGCCAGCAGCCGAGTTCCCTGGGACACCGAACTTAACTATGGCTACACCTTC; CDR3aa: CASSRVPWDTELNYGYTF
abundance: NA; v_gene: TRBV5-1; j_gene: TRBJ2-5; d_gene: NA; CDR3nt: TGCGCCAGCAGCCACACGGGCCCCGGGCGGGAGACCCAGTACTTC; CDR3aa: CASSHTGPGRETQYF
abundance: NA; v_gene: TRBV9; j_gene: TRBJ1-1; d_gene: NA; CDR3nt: TGTGCCAGCAGCGTAGTCCGACAGAATGCTGAAGCTTTCTTT; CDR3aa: CASSVVRQNAEAFF
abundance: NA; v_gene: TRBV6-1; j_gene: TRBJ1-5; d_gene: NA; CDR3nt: TGTGCCAGCAGTGCCGGGTACAATCAGCCCCAGCATTTT; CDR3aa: CASSAGYNQPQHF
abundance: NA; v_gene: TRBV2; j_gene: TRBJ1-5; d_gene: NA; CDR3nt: TGTGCCAGCAGTGATGACATTCAGCCCCAGCATTTT; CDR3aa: CASSDDIQPQHF
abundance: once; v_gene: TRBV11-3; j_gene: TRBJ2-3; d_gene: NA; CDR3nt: TGTGCCAGCAGCTTAGATTTAGGTGATACGCAGTATTTT; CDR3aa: CASSLDLGDTQYF
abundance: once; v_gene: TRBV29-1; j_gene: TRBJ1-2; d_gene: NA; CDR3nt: TGCAGCGTTGAACAGGGAACGGAGGGCTACACCTTC; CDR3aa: CSVEQGTEGYTF
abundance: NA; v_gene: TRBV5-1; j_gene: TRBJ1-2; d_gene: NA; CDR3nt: TGCGCCAGCAGCCCGGACAGACCCTATGGCTACACCTTC; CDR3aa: CASSPDRPYGYTF
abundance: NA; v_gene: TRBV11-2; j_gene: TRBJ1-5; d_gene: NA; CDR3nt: TGTGCCAGCAGCTTAGATGGGGGGGGAAGCCAGCCCCAGCATTTT; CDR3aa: CASSLDGGGSQPQHF
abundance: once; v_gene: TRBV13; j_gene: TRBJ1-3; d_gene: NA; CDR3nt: TGTGCCAGCAGCTTTCGGCACCACCTGGCCCTCTCTGGAAACACCATATATTTT; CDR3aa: CASSFRHHLALSGNTIYF
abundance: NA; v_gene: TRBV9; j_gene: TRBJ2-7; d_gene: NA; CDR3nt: TGTGCCAGCAGCGTAGGGCCGGACTCCTACGAGCAGTACTTC; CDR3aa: CASSVGPDSYEQYF
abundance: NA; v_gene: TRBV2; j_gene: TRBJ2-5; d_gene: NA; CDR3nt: TGTGCCAGCAGGGAACAAGAGACCCAGTACTTC; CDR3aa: CASREQETQYF
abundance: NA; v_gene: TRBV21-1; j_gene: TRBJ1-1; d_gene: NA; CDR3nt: TGTGCCAGCACTATAACTCAGGGGAACACTGAAGCTTTCTTT; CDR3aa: CASTITQGNTEAFF